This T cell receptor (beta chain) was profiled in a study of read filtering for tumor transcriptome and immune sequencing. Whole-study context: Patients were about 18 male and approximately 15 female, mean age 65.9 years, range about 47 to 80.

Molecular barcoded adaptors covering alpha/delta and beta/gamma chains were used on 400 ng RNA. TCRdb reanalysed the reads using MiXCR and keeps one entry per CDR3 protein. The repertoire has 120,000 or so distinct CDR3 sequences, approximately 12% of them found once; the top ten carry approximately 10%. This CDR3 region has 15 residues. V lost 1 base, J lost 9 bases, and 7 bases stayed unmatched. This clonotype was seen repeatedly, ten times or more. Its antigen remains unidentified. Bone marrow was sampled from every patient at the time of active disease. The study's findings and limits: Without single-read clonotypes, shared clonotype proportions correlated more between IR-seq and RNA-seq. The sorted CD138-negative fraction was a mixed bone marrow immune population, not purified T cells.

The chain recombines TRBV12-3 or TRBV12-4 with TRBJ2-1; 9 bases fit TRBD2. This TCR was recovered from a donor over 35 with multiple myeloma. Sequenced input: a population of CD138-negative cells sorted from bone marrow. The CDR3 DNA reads TGTGCCAGCAGTTTAGGCCTAGCGGGAAAGTTTGAGCAGTTCTTC. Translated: CASSLGLAGKFEQFF.